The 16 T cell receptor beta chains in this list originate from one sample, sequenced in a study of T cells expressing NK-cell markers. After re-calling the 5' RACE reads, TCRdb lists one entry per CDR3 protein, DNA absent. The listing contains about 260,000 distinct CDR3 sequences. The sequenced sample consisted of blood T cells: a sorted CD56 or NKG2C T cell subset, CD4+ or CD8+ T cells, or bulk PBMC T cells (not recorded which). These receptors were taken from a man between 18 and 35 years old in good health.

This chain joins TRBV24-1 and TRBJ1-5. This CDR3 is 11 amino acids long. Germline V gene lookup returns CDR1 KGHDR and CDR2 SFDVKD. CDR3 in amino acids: CATSDSQPQHF.

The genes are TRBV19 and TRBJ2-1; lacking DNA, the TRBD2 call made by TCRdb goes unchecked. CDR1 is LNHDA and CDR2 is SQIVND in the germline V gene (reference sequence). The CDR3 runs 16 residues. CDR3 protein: CASSKTTSGRALEQFF.

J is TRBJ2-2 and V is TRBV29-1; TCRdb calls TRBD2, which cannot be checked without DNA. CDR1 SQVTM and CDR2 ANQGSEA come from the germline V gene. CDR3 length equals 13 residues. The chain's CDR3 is CSVGTRFTGELFF.

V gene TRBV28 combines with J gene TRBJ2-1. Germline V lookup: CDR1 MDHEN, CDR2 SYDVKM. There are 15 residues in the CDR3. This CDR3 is CASSLLRSSYNEQFF.

Here the CDR3 reads CASSRDSALDEQYF. The rearrangement links TRBV5-1 to TRBJ2-7; TCRdb proposes TRBD1, but this gene call is untestable without DNA. The CDR3 totals 14 residues. Germline CDR1 SGHRS, CDR2 YFSETQ.

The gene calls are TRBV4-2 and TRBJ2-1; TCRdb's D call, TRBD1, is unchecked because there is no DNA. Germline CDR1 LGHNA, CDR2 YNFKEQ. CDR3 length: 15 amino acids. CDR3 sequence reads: CASSPTGTGGDEQFF.

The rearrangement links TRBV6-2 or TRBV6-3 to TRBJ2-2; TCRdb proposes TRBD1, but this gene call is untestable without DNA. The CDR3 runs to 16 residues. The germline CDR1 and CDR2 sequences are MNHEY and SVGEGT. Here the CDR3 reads CASSPRPRGDTGELFF.

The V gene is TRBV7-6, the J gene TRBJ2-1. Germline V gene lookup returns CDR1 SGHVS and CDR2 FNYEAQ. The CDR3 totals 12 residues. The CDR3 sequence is CASSLWNNEQFF.

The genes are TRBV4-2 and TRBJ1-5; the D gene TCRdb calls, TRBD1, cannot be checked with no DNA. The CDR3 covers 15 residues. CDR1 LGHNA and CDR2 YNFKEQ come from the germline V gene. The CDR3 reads CASSQGTARDQPQHF.

CDR3 protein: CSAAPLRDPNTDTQYF. The chain joins TRBV20-1 to TRBJ2-3; the TRBD2 assignment by TCRdb is unverifiable without DNA. CDR3 size: 16 residues. The V gene's germline CDR1 is DFQATT and CDR2 SNEGSKA (reference sequence).

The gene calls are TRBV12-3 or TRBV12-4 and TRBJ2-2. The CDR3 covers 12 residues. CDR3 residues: CANKGNTGELFF.

The CDR3 sequence is CASSQGMNTEAFF. The V gene is TRBV14, the J gene TRBJ1-1. The CDR3 loop spans 13 amino acids. Germline CDR1 is SGHDN and CDR2 is FVKESK. Combining the CDR3 with reference TRBV14 and TRBJ1-1 gives the whole variable domain EAGVTQFPSHSVIEKGQTVTLRCDPISGHDNLYWYRRVMGKEIKFLLHFVKESKQDESGMPNNRFLAERTGGTYSTLKVQPAELEDSGVYFCASSQGMNTEAFFGQGTRLTVV.

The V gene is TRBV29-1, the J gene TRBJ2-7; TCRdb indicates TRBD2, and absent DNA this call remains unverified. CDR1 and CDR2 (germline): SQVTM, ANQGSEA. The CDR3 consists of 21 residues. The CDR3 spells CSPYSWKIDVESYGGVYEQYF.

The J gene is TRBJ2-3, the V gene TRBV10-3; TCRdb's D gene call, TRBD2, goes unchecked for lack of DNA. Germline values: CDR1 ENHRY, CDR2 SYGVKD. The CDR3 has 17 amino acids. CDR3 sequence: CAISGNAGGPSTDTQYF.

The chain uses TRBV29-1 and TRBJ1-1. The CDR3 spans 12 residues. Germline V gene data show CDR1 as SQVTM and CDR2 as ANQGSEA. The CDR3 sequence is CSVDRRSTEAFF.

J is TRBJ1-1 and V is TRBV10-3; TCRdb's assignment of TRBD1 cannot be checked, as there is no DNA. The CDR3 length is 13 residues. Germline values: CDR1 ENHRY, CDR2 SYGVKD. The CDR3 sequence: CAISAPGRTEAFF.